What follows is one T cell receptor beta chain and its context. Its antigen remains unidentified. The CDR3 spans 14 residues. CDR1 is SGHTA and CDR2 is FQGNSA in the germline V gene. V gave up 3 bases and J gave up 0 bases, with 7 bases separating them. Expressed TCRB transcripts were sequenced because the isolated RNA had all been reverse transcribed beforehand. The repertoire was sequenced with immunoSEQ multiplex PCR; TCRdb's copy has only in-frame clones and lacks some. This sample has 200,000 to 250,000 clones, with around 65% found just once. The data are from a study of beta chain features in type 1 diabetes. Study-wide results and limits: For type 1 diabetes patients, VDJ junctions showed fewer insertions and more deletions. The naive, central memory and Treg TCRB repertoires of patients appeared to be more similar to one another than those of healthy donors.

The purity of all sorted populations exceeded 95%. The sequence came from a man aged 25-45 years in good health. The material sequenced was naive CD4+ T cells from blood. The chain uses TRBV7-2 and TRBJ2-3; D is undetermined. The CDR3 region is CASSFVVSTDTQYF. In DNA, the CDR3 is TGTGCCAGCAGCTTTGTAGTTAGCACAGATACGCAGTATTTT.